The following is a T cell receptor beta chain sequence with its context. The record originates from a study of blood T cells in healthy people across ages. It was with a sample-barcoded 5' primer and a J-beta primer mix that a second PCR of roughly 7 to 12 cycles was run. MiXCR, run by TCRdb on the 5' RACE reads, gives a single entry per CDR3 protein. The table has more than 1,000,000 distinct CDR3 sequences, 25% seen once; the top ten hold approximately 0.71%. These same data were also listed under a study on T cells of mothers and their children. That paper states: Thymic selection, a shaping force on TCR recombination output, acts similarly in related and unrelated pairs.

The sequence was collected from a girl aged 2-10 years in good health. The specimen was blood.

Here the CDR3 reads CASSLEGAYYEQYF. The CDR3 DNA reads as TGCGCCAGCAGCTTAGAAGGAGCCTACTACGAGCAGTACTTC. The chain combines TRBV5-1 with TRBJ2-7; D is unclear. The V gene lost 2 bases and the J gene lost 3 bases, with 12 bases spanning the gap. This CDR3 contains 14 residues. From germline, CDR1 is SGHRS and CDR2 YFSETQ. The variable domain in full, completed from reference TRBV5-1 and TRBJ2-7, reads KAGVTQTPRYLIKTRGQQVTLSCSPISGHRSVSWYQQTPGQGLQFLFEYFSETQRNKGNFPGRFSGRQFSNSRSEMNVSTLELGDSALYLCASSLEGAYYEQYFGPGTRLTVT.